Each of the 4 T cell receptor beta chains below was sequenced from the same sample in a study of CD8+ T cells in alopecia areata. Treatment: oral pan-JAK inhibitor, 5-10 mg twice daily. RNA was isolated and reverse transcribed to cDNA, the sequencing template. Only in-frame clones appear in the TCRdb table, and some are missing; sequencing was by immunoSEQ multiplex PCR. The sample consists of approximately 180,000 clones, approximately 52% of them appearing once. The sequencing here drew on CD4+ T cells sorted from blood, taken at approximately week 56, from a patient treated with tofacitinib. Every receptor here comes from a human donor with alopecia areata.

This clone was detected only a few times. The chain couples TRBV7-2 to TRBJ1-6; D is possibly TRBD1 (5 bases). Germline values: CDR1 SGHTA, CDR2 FQGNSA. Between the trimmed V and J ends, which lost 6 bases and 5 bases, there was a span of 11 bases. The CDR3 covers 14 residues. The chain's CDR3 is CASSRQGNNSPLHF. The CDR3 DNA follows: TGTGCCAGCAGTCGCCAGGGTAATAATTCACCCCTCCACTTT. Based on the CDR3 plus reference TRBV7-2 and TRBJ1-6, the full variable domain is GAGVSQSPSNKVTEKGKDVELRCDPISGHTALYWYRQSLGQGLEFLIYFQGNSAPDKSGLPSDRFSAERTGGSVSTLTIQRTQQEDSAVYLCASSRQGNNSPLHFGNGTRLTVT.

The gene calls are TRBV29-1 and TRBJ1-1, with D hard to call. The germline CDR1 and CDR2 sequences are SQVTM and ANQGSEA. The V gene lost 4 bases and the J gene lost 1 base, with 13 bases spanning the gap. CDR3 length equals 14 residues. The CDR3 nucleotides are TGCAGCGTTGGTGATCGGCAGACGAACACTGAAGCTTTCTTT. This gives the protein CSVGDRQTNTEAFF.

V is TRBV9 and J is TRBJ2-6; D not resolved. This CDR3 has 17 amino acids. CDR1 and CDR2 (germline): SGDLS, YYNGEE. Trimming removed 4 bases at V and 1 base at J, with 15 bases between. The CDR3 DNA sequence: TGTGCCAGCAGCCCTCTAAGAGGAATTTCTGGGGCCAACGTCCTGACTTTC. Its protein is CASSPLRGISGANVLTF. The variable domain in full, with the rest retrieved from reference TRBV9 and TRBJ2-6, is DSGVTQTPKHLITATGQRVTLRCSPRSGDLSVYWYQQSLDQGLQFLIQYYNGEERAKGNILERFSAQQFPDLHSELNLSSLELGDSALYFCASSPLRGISGANVLTFGAGSRLTVL.

The gene calls are TRBV9 and TRBJ1-5; D may be TRBD1 (6 bases). Germline V gives CDR1 SGDLS, CDR2 YYNGEE. CDR3 size: 14 residues. Trimming cost V 4 bases and J 3 bases, with 11 bases left between them. CDR3 in amino acids: CASSPGQPNQPQHF. CDR3 nucleotide sequence: TGTGCCAGCAGCCCCGGACAGCCCAATCAGCCCCAGCATTTT.